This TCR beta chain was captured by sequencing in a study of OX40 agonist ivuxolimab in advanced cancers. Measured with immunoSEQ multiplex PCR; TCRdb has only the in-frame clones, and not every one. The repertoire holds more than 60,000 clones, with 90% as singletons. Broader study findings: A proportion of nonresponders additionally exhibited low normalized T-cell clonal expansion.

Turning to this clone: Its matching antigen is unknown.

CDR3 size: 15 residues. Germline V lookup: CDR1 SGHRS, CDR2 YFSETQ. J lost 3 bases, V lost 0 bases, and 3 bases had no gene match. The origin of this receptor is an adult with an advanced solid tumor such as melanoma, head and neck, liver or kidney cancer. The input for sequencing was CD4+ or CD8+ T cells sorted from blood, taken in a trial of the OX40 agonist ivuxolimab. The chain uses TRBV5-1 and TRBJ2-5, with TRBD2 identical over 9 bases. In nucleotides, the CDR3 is TGCGCCAGCAGCTTGGTGTTAGCGGGGGAAGAGACCCAGTACTTC. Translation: CASSLVLAGEETQYF.